These 2 T cell receptor beta chains were sequenced from one sample in a study of tumor and adjacent non-tumor tissue in lung cancer. No cell sorting was done before RNA was extracted from the tissue. The library came from three nested PCR rounds adapted from ARM-PCR protocols. TCRdb reprocessed the multiplex PCR reads with MiXCR, giving one entry per CDR3 protein. This table holds tens of thousands of distinct CDR3 sequences, about 80% found once. Material for sequencing was lung tumor tissue. All receptors come from a man in his sixties with non-small cell lung cancer.

Worth noting for this clonotype: One end of the junction fails to match germline, which may point to a read error. The chain is built from TRBV12-3 or TRBV12-4 and TRBJ2-1, with 7 bases identical to TRBD2. The CDR3 covers 14 residues. In nucleotides, the CDR3 is TGTGCTAGCAGTGCCTCTGGGACTAACGGGAGAGAGTTCTTC. Its translation is CASSASGTNGREFF.

V usage is TRBV10-3 and J usage is TRBJ1-6; D is possibly TRBD1 (5 bases). Deletions cut 11 bases from V and 7 bases from J, with 12 bases between. The CDR3 runs 12 residues. Germline-derived CDR1 and CDR2 are ENHRY and SYGVKD. DNA of the CDR3: TGTGCCGTAAGGGGTGGCAATTCACCCCTCCACTTT. Protein sequence: CAVRGGNSPLHF.